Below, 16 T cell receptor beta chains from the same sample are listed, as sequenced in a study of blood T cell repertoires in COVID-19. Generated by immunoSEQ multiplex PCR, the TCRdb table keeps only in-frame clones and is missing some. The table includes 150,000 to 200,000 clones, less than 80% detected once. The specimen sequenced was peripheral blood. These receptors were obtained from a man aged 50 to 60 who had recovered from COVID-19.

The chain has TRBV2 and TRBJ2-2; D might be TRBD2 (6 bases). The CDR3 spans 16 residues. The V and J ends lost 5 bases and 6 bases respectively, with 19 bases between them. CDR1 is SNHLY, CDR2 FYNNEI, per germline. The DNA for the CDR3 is TGTGCCAGCAGTACATTAGCGGCTCGAGTCCCCGGGGAGCTGTTTTTT. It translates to CASSTLAARVPGELFF. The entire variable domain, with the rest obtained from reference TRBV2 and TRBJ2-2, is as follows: EPEVTQTPSHQVTQMGQEVILRCVPISNHLYFYWYRQILGQKVEFLVSFYNNEISEKSEIFDDQFSVERPDGSNFTLKIRSTKLEDSAMYFCASSTLAARVPGELFFGEGSRLTVL.

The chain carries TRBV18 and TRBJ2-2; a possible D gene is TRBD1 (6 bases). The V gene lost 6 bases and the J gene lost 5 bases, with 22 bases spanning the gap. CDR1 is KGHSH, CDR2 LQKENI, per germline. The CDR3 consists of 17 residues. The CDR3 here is CASSQSDRPKRTGELFF. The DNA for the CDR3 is TGTGCCAGCTCTCAATCCGACAGGCCTAAGCGGACCGGGGAGCTGTTTTTT.

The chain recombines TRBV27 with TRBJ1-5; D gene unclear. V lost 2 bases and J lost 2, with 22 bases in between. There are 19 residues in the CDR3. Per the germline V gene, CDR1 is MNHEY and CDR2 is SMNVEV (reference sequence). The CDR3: CASSLKPGIWTDGNQPQHF. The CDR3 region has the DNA TGTGCCAGCAGTTTAAAGCCCGGGATTTGGACCGATGGCAATCAGCCCCAGCATTTT.

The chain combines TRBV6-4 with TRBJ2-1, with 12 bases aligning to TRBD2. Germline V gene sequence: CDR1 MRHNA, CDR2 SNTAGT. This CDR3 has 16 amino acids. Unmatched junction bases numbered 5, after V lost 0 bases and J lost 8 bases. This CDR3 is CASSDSTSGRFHEQFF. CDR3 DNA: TGTGCCAGCAGTGACTCAACTAGCGGGAGGTTTCATGAGCAGTTCTTC.

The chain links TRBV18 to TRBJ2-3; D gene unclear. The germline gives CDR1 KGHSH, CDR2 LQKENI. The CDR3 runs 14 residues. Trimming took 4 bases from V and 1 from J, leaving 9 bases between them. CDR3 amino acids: CASSRAIGTDTQYF. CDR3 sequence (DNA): TGTGCCAGCTCACGCGCAATAGGCACAGATACGCAGTATTTT.

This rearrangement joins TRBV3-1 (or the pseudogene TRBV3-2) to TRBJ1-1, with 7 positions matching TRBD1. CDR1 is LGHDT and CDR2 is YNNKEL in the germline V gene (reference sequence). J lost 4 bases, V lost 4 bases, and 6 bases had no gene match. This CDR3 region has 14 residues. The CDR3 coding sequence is TGTGCCAGCAGCCGCGACAGGGTCGGCACTGAAGCTTTCTTT. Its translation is CASSRDRVGTEAFF.

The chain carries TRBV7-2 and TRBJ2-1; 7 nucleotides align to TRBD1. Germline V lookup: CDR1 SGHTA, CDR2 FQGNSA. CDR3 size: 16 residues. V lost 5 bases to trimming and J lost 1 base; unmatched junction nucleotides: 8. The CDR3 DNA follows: TGTGCCAGCAGCGCATTTACAGGGGTGTCCTACAATGAGCAGTTCTTC. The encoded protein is CASSAFTGVSYNEQFF.

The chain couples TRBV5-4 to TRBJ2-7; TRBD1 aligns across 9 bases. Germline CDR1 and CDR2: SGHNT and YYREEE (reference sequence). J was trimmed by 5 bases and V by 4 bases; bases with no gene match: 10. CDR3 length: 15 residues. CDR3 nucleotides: TGTGCCAGCAGCGGAACCGGGACAGGGTATCACGAGCAGTACTTC. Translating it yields CASSGTGTGYHEQYF.

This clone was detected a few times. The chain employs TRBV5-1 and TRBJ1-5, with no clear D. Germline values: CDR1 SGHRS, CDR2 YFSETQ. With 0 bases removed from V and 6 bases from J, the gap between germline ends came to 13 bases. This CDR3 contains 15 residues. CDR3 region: CASSLVSGDTQPQHF. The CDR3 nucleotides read TGCGCCAGCAGCTTGGTAAGCGGGGATACTCAGCCCCAGCATTTT.

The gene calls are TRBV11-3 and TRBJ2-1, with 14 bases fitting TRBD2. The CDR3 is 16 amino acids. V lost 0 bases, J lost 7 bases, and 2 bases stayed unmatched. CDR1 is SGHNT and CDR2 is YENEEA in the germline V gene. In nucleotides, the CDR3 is TGTGCCAGCAGCTTAGATGGACTAGCGGGAGGTAATGAGCAGTTCTTC. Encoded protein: CASSLDGLAGGNEQFF. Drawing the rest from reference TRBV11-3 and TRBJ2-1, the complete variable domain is EAGVVQSPRYKIIEKKQPVAFWCNPISGHNTLYWYLQNLGQGPELLIRYENEEAVDDSQLPKDRFSAERLKGVDSTLKIQPAELGDSAVYLCASSLDGLAGGNEQFFGPGTRLTVL.

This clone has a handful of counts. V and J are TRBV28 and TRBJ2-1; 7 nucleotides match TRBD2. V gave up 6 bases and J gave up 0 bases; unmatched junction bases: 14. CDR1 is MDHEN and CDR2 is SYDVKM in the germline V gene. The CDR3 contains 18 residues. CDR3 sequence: CASSPRFWRTSSYNEQFF. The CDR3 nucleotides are TGTGCCAGCAGCCCCCGGTTCTGGAGGACTAGCTCCTACAATGAGCAGTTCTTC. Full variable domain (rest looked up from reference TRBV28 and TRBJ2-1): DVKVTQSSRYLVKRTGEKVFLECVQDMDHENMFWYRQDPGLGLRLIYFSYDVKMKEKGDIPEGYSVSREKKERFSLILESASTNQTSMYLCASSPRFWRTSSYNEQFFGPGTRLTVL.

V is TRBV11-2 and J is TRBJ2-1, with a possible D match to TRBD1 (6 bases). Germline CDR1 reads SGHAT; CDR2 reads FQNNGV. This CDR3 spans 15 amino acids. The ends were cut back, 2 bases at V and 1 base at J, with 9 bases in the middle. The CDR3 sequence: CASSLQTGSYNEQFF. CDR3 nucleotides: TGTGCCAGCAGCTTACAGACAGGATCCTACAATGAGCAGTTCTTC.

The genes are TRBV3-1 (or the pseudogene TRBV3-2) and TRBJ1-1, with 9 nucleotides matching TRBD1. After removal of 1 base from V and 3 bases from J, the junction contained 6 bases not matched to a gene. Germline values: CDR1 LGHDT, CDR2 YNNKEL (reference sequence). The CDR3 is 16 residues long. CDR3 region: CASSQVWDRVDTEAFF. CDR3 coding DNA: TGTGCCAGCAGCCAAGTTTGGGACAGGGTGGACACTGAAGCTTTCTTT.

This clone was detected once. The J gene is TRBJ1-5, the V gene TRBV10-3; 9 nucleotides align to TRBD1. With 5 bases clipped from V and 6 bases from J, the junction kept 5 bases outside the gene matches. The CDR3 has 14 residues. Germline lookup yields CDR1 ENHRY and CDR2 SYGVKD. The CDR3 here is CAISTGGAGQPQHF. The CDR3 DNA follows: TGTGCCATCAGTACAGGGGGCGCAGGTCAGCCCCAGCATTTT.

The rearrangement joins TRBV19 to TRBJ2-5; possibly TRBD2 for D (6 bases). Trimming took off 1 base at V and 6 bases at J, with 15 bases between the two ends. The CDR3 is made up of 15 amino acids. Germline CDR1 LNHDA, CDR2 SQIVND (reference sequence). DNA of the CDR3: TGTGCCAGTAGTATAGGCCTAGCGAGTTGGAAGACCCAGTACTTC. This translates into CASSIGLASWKTQYF. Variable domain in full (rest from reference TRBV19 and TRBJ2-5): DGGITQSPKYLFRKEGQNVTLSCEQNLNHDAMYWYRQDPGQGLRLIYYSQIVNDFQKGDIAEGYSVSREKKESFPLTVTSAQKNPTAFYLCASSIGLASWKTQYFGPGTRLLVL.

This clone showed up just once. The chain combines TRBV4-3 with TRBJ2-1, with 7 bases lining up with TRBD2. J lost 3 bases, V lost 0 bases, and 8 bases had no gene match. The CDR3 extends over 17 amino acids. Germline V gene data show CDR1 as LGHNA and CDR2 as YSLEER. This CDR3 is CASSQDGGLAVYNEQFF. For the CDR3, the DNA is TGCGCCAGCAGCCAAGACGGTGGGCTAGCGGTCTACAATGAGCAGTTCTTC.